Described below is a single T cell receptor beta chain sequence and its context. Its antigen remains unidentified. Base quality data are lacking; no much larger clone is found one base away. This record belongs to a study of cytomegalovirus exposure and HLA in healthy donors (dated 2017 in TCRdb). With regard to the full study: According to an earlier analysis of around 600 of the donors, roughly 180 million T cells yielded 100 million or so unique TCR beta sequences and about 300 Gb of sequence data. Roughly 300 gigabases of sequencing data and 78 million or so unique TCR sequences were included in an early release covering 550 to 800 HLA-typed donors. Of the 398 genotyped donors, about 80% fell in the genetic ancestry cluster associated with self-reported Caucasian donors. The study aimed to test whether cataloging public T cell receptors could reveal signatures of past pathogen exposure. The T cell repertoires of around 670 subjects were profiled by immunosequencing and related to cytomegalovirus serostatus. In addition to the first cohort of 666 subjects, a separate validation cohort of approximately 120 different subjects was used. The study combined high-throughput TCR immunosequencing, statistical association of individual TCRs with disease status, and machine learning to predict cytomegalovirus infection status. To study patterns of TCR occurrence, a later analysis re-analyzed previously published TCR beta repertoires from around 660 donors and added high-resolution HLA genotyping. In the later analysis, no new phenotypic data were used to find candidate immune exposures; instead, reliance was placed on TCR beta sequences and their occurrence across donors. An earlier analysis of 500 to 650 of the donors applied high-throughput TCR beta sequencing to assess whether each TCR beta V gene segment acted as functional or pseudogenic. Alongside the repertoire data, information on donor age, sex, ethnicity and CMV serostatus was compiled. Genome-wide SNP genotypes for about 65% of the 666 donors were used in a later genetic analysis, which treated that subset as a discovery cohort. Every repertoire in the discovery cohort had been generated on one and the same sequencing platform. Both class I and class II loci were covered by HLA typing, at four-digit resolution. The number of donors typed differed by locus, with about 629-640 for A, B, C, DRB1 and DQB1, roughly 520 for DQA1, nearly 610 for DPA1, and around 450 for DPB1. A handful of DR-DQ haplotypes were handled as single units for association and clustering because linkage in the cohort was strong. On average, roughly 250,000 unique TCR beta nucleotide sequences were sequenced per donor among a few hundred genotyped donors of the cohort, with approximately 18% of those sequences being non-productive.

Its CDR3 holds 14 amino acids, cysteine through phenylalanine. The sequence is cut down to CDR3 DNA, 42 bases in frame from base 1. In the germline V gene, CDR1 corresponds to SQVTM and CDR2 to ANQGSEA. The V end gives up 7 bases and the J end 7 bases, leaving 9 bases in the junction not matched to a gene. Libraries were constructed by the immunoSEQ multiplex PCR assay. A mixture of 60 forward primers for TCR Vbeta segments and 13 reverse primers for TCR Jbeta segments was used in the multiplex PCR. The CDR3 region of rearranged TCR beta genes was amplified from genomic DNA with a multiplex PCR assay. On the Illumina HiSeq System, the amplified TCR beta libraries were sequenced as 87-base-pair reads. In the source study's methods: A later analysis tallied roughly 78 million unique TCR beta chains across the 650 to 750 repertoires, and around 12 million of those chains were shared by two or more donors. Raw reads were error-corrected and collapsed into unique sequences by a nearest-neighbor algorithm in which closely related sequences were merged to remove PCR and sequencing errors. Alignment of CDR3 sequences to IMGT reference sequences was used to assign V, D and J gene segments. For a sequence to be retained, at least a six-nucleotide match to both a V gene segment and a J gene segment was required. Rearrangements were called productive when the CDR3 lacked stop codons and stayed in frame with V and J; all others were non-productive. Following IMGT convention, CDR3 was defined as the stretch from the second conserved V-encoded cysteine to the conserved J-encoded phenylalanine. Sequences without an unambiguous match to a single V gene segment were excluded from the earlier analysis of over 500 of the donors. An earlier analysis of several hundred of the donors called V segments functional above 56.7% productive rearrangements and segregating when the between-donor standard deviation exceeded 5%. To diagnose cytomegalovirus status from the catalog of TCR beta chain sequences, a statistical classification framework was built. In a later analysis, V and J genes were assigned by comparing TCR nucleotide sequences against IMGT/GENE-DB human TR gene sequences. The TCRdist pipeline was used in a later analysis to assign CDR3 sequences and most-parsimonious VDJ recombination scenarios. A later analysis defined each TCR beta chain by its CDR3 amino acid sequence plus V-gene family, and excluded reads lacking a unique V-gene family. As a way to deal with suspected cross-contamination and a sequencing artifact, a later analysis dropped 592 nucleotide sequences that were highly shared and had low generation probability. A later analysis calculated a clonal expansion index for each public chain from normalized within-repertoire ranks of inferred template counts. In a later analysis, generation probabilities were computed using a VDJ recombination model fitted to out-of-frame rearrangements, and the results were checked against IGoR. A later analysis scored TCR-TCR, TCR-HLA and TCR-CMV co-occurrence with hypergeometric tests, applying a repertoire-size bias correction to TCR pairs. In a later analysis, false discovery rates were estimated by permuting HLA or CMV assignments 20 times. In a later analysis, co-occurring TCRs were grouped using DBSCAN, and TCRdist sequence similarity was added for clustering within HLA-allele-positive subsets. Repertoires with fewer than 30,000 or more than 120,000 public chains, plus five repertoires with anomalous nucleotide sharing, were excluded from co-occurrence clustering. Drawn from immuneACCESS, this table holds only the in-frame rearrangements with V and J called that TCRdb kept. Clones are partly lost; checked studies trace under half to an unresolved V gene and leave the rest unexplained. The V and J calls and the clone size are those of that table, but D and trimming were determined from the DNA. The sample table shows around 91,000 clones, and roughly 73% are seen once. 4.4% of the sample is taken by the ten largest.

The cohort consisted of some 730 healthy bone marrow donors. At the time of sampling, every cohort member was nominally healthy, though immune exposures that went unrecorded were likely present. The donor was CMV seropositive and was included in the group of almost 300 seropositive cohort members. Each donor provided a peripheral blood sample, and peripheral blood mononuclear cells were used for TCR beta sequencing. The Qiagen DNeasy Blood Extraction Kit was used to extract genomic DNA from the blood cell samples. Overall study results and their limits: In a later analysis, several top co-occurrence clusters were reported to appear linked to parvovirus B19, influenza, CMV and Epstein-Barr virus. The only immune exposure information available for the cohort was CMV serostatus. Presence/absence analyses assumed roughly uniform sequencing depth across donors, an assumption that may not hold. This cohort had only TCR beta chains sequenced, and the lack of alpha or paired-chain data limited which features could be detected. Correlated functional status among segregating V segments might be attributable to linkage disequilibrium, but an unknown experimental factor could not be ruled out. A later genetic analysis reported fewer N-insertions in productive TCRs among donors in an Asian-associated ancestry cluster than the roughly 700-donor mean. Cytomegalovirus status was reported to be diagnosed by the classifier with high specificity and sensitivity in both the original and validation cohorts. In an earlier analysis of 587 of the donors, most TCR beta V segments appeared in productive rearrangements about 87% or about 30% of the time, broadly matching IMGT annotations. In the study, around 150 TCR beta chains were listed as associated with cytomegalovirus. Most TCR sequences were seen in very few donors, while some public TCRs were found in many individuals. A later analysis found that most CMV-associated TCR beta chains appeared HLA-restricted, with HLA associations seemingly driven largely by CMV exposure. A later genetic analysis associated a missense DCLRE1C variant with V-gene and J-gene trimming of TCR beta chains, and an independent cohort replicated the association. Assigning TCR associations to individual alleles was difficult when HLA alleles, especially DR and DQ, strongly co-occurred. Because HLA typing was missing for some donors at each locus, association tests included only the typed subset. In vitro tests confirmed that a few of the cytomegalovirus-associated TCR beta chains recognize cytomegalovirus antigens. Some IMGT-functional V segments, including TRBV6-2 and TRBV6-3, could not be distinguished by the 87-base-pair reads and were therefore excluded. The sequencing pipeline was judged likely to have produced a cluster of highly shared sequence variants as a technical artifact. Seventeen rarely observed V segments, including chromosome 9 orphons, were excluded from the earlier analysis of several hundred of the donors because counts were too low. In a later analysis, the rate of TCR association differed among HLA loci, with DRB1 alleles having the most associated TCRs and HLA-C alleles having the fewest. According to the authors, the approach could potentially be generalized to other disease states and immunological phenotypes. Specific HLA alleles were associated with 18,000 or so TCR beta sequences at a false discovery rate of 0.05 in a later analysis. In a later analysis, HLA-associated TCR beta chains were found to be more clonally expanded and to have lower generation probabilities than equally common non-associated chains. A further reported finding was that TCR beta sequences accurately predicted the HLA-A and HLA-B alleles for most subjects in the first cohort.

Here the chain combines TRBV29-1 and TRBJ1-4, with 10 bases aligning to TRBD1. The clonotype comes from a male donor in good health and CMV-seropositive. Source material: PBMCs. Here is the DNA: TGCAGCGCCCGAGCTTGGACAGGGGGTGAAAAACTGTTTTTT. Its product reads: CSARAWTGGEKLFF.